The rows below give T cell receptor beta chains drawn from one sample of a study of cytomegalovirus exposure and HLA in healthy donors. Using immunoSEQ multiplex PCR, the repertoire was profiled, and TCRdb retains in-frame clones only, with some absent. The repertoire holds roughly 110,000 clones, 74% seen once, with more than 2% in the top ten. Specimen: PBMCs. These receptors all come from a human donor in good health. Each CDR3 is given with its conserved first and last residue. A D gene is named only where the DNA matches it firmly. The size of a clone is reported for some rows only, either as once, few or many, or as a class for expanded clones.

. . TRBJ2-5 TRBV5-8 CASSSDRQETQYF TGTGCCAGCAGTTCGGACAGACAAGAGACCCAGTACTTC
. TRBD2 TRBJ2-3 TRBV5-1 CASRLAGAIDTQYF TGCGCCAGCAGACTAGCGGGAGCCATAGATACGCAGTATTTT
few TRBD2 TRBJ2-3 TRBV29-1 CSVERGTGDTQYF TGCAGCGTTGAGCGGGGGACGGGGGATACGCAGTATTTT
. TRBD1 TRBJ1-2 TRBV28 CASSLPPGQAGNGYTF TGTGCCAGCAGTTTACCCCCGGGACAGGCAGGGAATGGCTACACCTTC
. . TRBJ2-7 TRBV5-1 CASSLGPSIGYEQYF TGCGCCAGCAGCTTGGGCCCCTCGATCGGCTACGAGCAGTACTTC
. . TRBJ2-4 TRBV18 CASSPFVSKNIQYF TGTGCCAGCTCACCTTTTGTCAGCAAAAACATTCAGTACTTC
. . TRBJ2-7 TRBV2 CASSKTRDEQYF TGTGCCAGCAGTAAGACTAGGGACGAGCAGTACTTC
. . TRBJ2-2 TRBV7-8 CASSATGSTGELFF TGTGCCAGCAGCGCTACAGGTTCCACCGGGGAGCTGTTTTTT
. TRBD1 TRBJ1-5 TRBV19 CASSAGTGGGPSNQPQHF TGTGCCAGTAGTGCCGGGACAGGGGGCGGCCCTAGCAATCAGCCCCAGCATTTT
once . TRBJ2-2 TRBV4-2 CASSQATTSGTTGELFF TGTGCCAGCAGCCAAGCGACTACCAGCGGAACAACCGGGGAGCTGTTTTTT
few . TRBJ2-5 TRBV19 CASSITSFQGETQYF TGTGCCAGTAGTATAACTAGCTTCCAAGGAGAGACCCAGTACTTC
. . TRBJ2-7 TRBV10-2 CASSLKLYEQYF TGCGCCAGCAGTTTGAAACTATACGAGCAGTACTTC
. . TRBJ2-1 TRBV19 CASSLLPSGEQFF TGTGCCAGTAGTCTACTCCCGTCGGGTGAGCAGTTCTTC
. TRBD1 TRBJ1-6 TRBV12-5 CASGLGGGGSSPLHF TGTGCTAGTGGTTTAGGGGGCGGAGGGAGTTCACCCCTCCACTTT
. . TRBJ1-1 TRBV10-3 CAISESGVAEAFF TGTGCCATCAGTGAGAGCGGGGTTGCCGAAGCTTTCTTT
. . TRBJ2-2 TRBV14 CASSLVNTGELFF TGTGCCAGCAGCCTCGTGAACACCGGGGAGCTGTTTTTT
. . TRBJ2-2 TRBV4-3 CASVLAHGTGELFF TGCGCCAGCGTGCTAGCTCACGGCACCGGGGAGCTGTTTTTT
. . TRBJ1-1 TRBV5-1 CASSLGGNTEAFF TGCGCCAGCAGCTTGGGAGGGAACACTGAAGCTTTCTTT
. . TRBJ1-4 TRBV9 CASSVAGRGSLEKLFF TGTGCCAGCAGCGTCGCCGGGAGGGGTTCTCTCGAAAAACTGTTTTTT
few TRBD2 TRBJ2-3 TRBV7-2 CASSFARGATDTQYF TGTGCCAGCAGCTTTGCGCGGGGGGCCACAGATACGCAGTATTTT
. TRBD1 TRBJ2-7 TRBV18 CASSPPVPDRGVEQYF TGTGCCAGCTCACCACCCGTTCCGGACAGGGGGGTTGAGCAGTACTTC
once . TRBJ2-3 TRBV7-8 CASSLVILGGSDAQYF TGTGCCAGCAGCTTAGTTATTTTAGGTGGGAGTGATGCGCAGTATTTT
. TRBD2 TRBJ2-5 TRBV7-2 CASSLQWTSGSQYF TGTGCCAGCAGCTTACAGTGGACTAGTGGGTCCCAGTACTTC
. TRBD2 TRBJ2-1 TRBV27 CASSLLGRETSSNEQFF TGTGCCAGCAGTTTACTTGGGAGGGAGACTAGTTCCAATGAGCAGTTCTTC
few TRBD1 TRBJ1-2 TRBV7-2 CASSPLTGDRTNGYTF TGTGCCAGCAGCCCACTTACTGGGGACAGGACGAATGGCTACACCTTC
. . TRBJ2-1 TRBV5-6 CASSLVSGTYNEQFF TGTGCCAGCAGCTTGGTTAGCGGTACTTACAATGAGCAGTTCTTC
. TRBD1 TRBJ1-1 TRBV28 CASTTQSTGTNTEAFF TGTGCCAGCACCACTCAATCGACAGGGACGAACACTGAAGCTTTCTTT
. TRBD2 TRBJ2-7 TRBV2 CASSESRASGRVPVSYEQYF TGTGCCAGCAGTGAGTCTAGGGCTAGCGGGAGGGTGCCGGTCTCCTACGAGCAGTACTTC
. . TRBJ2-7 TRBV30 CAWRGRRYEQYF TGTGCCTGGAGGGGGCGCCGCTACGAGCAGTACTTC
. TRBD2 TRBJ2-7 TRBV7-2 CASSLALVAGGSGLEQYF TGTGCCAGCAGCTTAGCGCTGGTAGCGGGAGGCTCTGGGCTCGAGCAGTACTTC
. . TRBJ1-3 TRBV6-5 CASRKTDGRGNTIYF TGTGCCAGCAGGAAAACAGACGGCCGTGGAAACACCATATATTTT
. TRBD1 TRBJ2-7 TRBV6-5 CASSYLEQGKCEQYF TGTGCCAGCAGTTACTTGGAACAGGGGAAGTGCGAGCAGTACTTC
. . TRBJ1-3 TRBV6-5 CASSRTWLSGNTIYF TGTGCCAGCAGTCGAACATGGCTCTCTGGAAACACCATATATTTT
few . TRBJ1-2 TRBV5-1 CASSLVGVVRQVTASGYTF TGCGCCAGCAGCTTGGTCGGGGTCGTCCGCCAGGTGACTGCTAGTGGCTACACCTTC
. TRBD1 TRBJ1-5 TRBV7-9 CASSLGQGASNQPQHF TGTGCCAGCAGCTTAGGACAGGGGGCGAGCAATCAGCCCCAGCATTTT
. . TRBJ1-2 TRBV7-8 CASSLELSGVGGAGYTF TGTGCCAGCAGCTTAGAGCTTTCCGGGGTCGGGGGAGCCGGCTACACCTTC
. . TRBJ2-1 TRBV14 CASSQVIASYNEQFF TGTGCCAGCAGCCAAGTAATAGCGTCCTACAATGAGCAGTTCTTC
. . TRBJ2-6 TRBV19 CASSVGSGANVLTF TGTGCCAGTAGTGTCGGCTCTGGGGCCAACGTCCTGACTTTC
. TRBD2 TRBJ2-3 TRBV27 CASSFPPIRGGSLYF TGTGCCAGCAGTTTCCCCCCCATCCGGGGGGGAAGCCTATATTTT
. TRBD2 TRBJ2-1 TRBV10-3 CAISEYAGGKNEQFF TGTGCCATCAGTGAGTATGCGGGAGGTAAGAATGAGCAGTTCTTC
. . TRBJ1-6 TRBV6-1 CASSEPWGGWESPLHF TGTGCCAGCAGTGAACCGTGGGGGGGTTGGGAATCACCCCTCCACTTT